What follows is one TCR beta chain and its context. Its antigen remains unknown. This table comes from immunoSEQ multiplex PCR, and its TCRdb copy is limited to in-frame clones, with some not included. Among tens of thousands of clones listed, 80% were seen once. The data originate from a study of a mutant IDH1 vaccine in newly diagnosed glioma. Looking at the study overall: Treated patients, averaging about 40 years, were roughly 60% male and about 40% female. Study outcomes and limitations: Changes in top peripheral clonotypes did not appear linked to pseudoprogression.

Sample time point: week 23, last vaccination. What each vaccine dose contained was 300 ug of mutant IDH1 20-mer peptide, accompanied by topical imiquimod. The donors' diagnosis was new WHO grade 3 or 4 astrocytoma that was IDH1-mutant and ATRX-lost. The material was PBMCs, obtained from a glioma patient whose treatment included an IDH1 peptide vaccine. This TCR derives from a man aged 35-49 years with glioma.

Here the CDR3 DNA reads TGTGCCAGCAGTCCCCACTCTGGACAGGGTATCGACGAGCAGTACTTC. It specifies CASSPHSGQGIDEQYF. V gene TRBV6-6 combines with J gene TRBJ2-7; 8 nucleotides agree with TRBD1. CDR1 is MNHNY, CDR2 SVGAGI, per germline (reference sequence). With V trimmed by 5 bases and J by 5 bases, 14 bases remained unmatched. The CDR3 runs 16 residues.